This T cell receptor beta chain emerged from a study of blood T cell repertoires in COVID-19. In the study's own analysis: Amplification of reference gene primers was used by the study to estimate nucleated cell counts. Profiled with immunoSEQ multiplex PCR; TCRdb holds only in-frame clones, not every one. V, J and clone size derive from that table, while D and trimming were established from the DNA sequence. The sample holds 180,000 or so clones, 89% seen once. Participants came from about 23 US areas, aged roughly 18 to 95 years. Cohort allocation depended upon clinical history that participants reported. The TCR comes from a woman in her thirties or forties with acute COVID-19. Sequenced sample: PBMCs or T cells enriched from blood (not recorded which).

CDR3 sequence reads: CASSQEPRSSYEQYF. The CDR3 DNA reads TGCGCCAGCAGCCAAGAGCCGAGGAGCTCCTACGAGCAGTACTTC. The chain couples TRBV4-1 to TRBJ2-7; D not certain. Per germline, CDR1 MGHRA and CDR2 YSYEKL. The CDR3 totals 15 residues. V shed 0 bases and J shed 0 bases, with 9 bases lying between them.